Listed below are T cell receptor beta chains from one sample, sequenced in a study of blood T cell repertoires in COVID-19. Generated by immunoSEQ multiplex PCR, the TCRdb table keeps only in-frame clones and is missing some. The profile shows about 240,000 clones, 85% of them singletons. What was sequenced was peripheral blood. The receptors were gathered from a woman aged 55-69 years with active or convalescent COVID-19. The CDR3 runs from the conserved cysteine through the conserved F or W. Each record gives: V gene, J gene, D gene, clone size, CDR3 protein, CDR3 DNA. D genes are given only for firm matches. Not all rows give a size; the values are once, few, many and, for expanded clones, a class.

V gene: TRBV6-6
J gene: TRBJ2-5
D gene: TRBD2
clone size: NA
CDR3 protein: CASSPTGSAGGLETQYF
CDR3 DNA: TGTGCCAGCAGTCCTACAGGGTCAGCGGGAGGGCTTGAGACCCAGTACTTC

V gene: TRBV28
J gene: TRBJ2-5
D gene: NA
clone size: NA
CDR3 protein: CASSPMGGRGKEETQYF
CDR3 DNA: TGTGCCAGCAGCCCCATGGGGGGCAGGGGGAAGGAAGAGACCCAGTACTTC

V gene: TRBV18
J gene: TRBJ2-1
D gene: TRBD2
clone size: NA
CDR3 protein: CASSPGGSRYNEQFF
CDR3 DNA: TGTGCCAGCTCACCAGGCGGGAGTCGCTACAATGAGCAGTTCTTC

V gene: TRBV27
J gene: TRBJ2-1
D gene: NA
clone size: NA
CDR3 protein: CASSLSSAYNEQFF
CDR3 DNA: TGTGCCAGCAGTTTAAGTTCGGCCTACAATGAGCAGTTCTTC

V gene: TRBV6-5
J gene: TRBJ2-5
D gene: TRBD2
clone size: NA
CDR3 protein: CASSYFLAGGETQYF
CDR3 DNA: TGTGCCAGCAGTTATTTTTTAGCGGGGGGAGAGACCCAGTACTTC

V gene: TRBV6-1
J gene: TRBJ1-2
D gene: TRBD1
clone size: once
CDR3 protein: CASSETGYGYTF
CDR3 DNA: TGTGCCAGCAGTGAGACAGGGTACGGCTACACCTTC

V gene: TRBV7-6
J gene: TRBJ2-5
D gene: TRBD2
clone size: NA
CDR3 protein: CASSPGTSGGALQETQYF
CDR3 DNA: TGTGCCAGCAGCCCCGGGACTAGCGGGGGGGCTTTACAAGAGACCCAGTACTTC

V gene: TRBV5-1
J gene: TRBJ2-2
D gene: TRBD2
clone size: NA
CDR3 protein: CASSFLSGRAGNTGELFF
CDR3 DNA: TGCGCCAGCAGCTTTTTGAGCGGGAGGGCCGGGAACACCGGGGAGCTGTTTTTT

V gene: TRBV19
J gene: TRBJ2-3
D gene: TRBD1
clone size: NA
CDR3 protein: CASRPGTGEADTQYF
CDR3 DNA: TGTGCCAGTAGGCCCGGGACAGGGGAGGCAGATACGCAGTATTTT

V gene: TRBV15
J gene: TRBJ1-2
D gene: TRBD1
clone size: NA
CDR3 protein: CATSRIFDRDNGYTF
CDR3 DNA: TGTGCCACCAGCAGAATCTTTGACAGGGACAATGGCTACACCTTC

V gene: TRBV6-5
J gene: TRBJ2-5
D gene: TRBD2
clone size: NA
CDR3 protein: CASGLLAGIETQYF
CDR3 DNA: TGTGCCAGCGGATTACTAGCGGGGATAGAGACCCAGTACTTC

V gene: TRBV7-3
J gene: TRBJ2-2
D gene: NA
clone size: NA
CDR3 protein: CASSLTTVRAGELFF
CDR3 DNA: TGTGCCAGCAGCTTAACAACGGTGCGGGCCGGGGAGCTGTTTTTT

V gene: TRBV19
J gene: TRBJ2-7
D gene: TRBD1
clone size: NA
CDR3 protein: CASSTRGTPYEQYF
CDR3 DNA: TGTGCCAGTAGTACCAGGGGGACGCCCTACGAGCAGTACTTC

V gene: TRBV27
J gene: TRBJ1-5
D gene: TRBD1
clone size: NA
CDR3 protein: CASSFRGDSDQPQHF
CDR3 DNA: TGTGCCAGCAGTTTTCGTGGGGACAGCGACCAGCCCCAGCATTTT

V gene: TRBV3-1/TRBV3-2
J gene: TRBJ1-2
D gene: NA
clone size: NA
CDR3 protein: CASSQDVAAGYGYTF
CDR3 DNA: TGTGCCAGCAGCCAAGACGTGGCGGCGGGCTATGGCTACACCTTC

V gene: TRBV18
J gene: TRBJ1-5
D gene: NA
clone size: NA
CDR3 protein: CASSPIQGSNQPQHF
CDR3 DNA: TGTGCCAGCTCACCAATCCAGGGGTCCAATCAGCCCCAGCATTTT

V gene: TRBV27
J gene: TRBJ2-2
D gene: TRBD2
clone size: once
CDR3 protein: CASSLSQRGATGELFF
CDR3 DNA: TGTGCCAGCAGTTTATCGCAGCGGGGAGCCACCGGGGAGCTGTTTTTT

V gene: TRBV5-1
J gene: TRBJ1-1
D gene: NA
clone size: NA
CDR3 protein: CASSLDVSGEAFF
CDR3 DNA: TGCGCCAGCAGCTTGGATGTTTCCGGTGAAGCTTTCTTT

V gene: TRBV6-5
J gene: TRBJ1-2
D gene: NA
clone size: NA
CDR3 protein: CASSLGLRDFYGYTF
CDR3 DNA: TGTGCCAGCAGTTTGGGGCTCAGGGACTTCTATGGCTACACCTTC

V gene: TRBV19
J gene: TRBJ1-5
D gene: NA
clone size: few
CDR3 protein: CASSQTASNQPQHF
CDR3 DNA: TGTGCCAGTAGCCAGACAGCCAGCAATCAGCCCCAGCATTTT

V gene: TRBV5-1
J gene: TRBJ2-3
D gene: TRBD2
clone size: NA
CDR3 protein: CASSLGTSGRTDTQYF
CDR3 DNA: TGCGCCAGCAGCTTGGGGACTAGCGGGAGGACAGATACGCAGTATTTT

V gene: TRBV30
J gene: TRBJ2-1
D gene: TRBD1
clone size: NA
CDR3 protein: CAWSVGQGQANEQFF
CDR3 DNA: TGTGCCTGGAGTGTGGGACAGGGCCAGGCCAATGAGCAGTTCTTC

V gene: TRBV9
J gene: TRBJ2-2
D gene: NA
clone size: NA
CDR3 protein: CASSVAGLGGELFF
CDR3 DNA: TGTGCCAGCAGCGTAGCGGGGTTGGGCGGGGAGCTGTTTTTT

V gene: TRBV3-1/TRBV3-2
J gene: TRBJ2-1
D gene: TRBD2
clone size: NA
CDR3 protein: CASSQDAWLAGTYNEQFF
CDR3 DNA: TGTGCCAGCAGCCAAGATGCGTGGCTAGCGGGAACCTACAATGAGCAGTTCTTC

V gene: TRBV15
J gene: TRBJ2-3
D gene: TRBD2
clone size: NA
CDR3 protein: CATSSRTSGTSTDTQYF
CDR3 DNA: TGTGCCACCAGCTCAAGGACTAGCGGTACTAGCACAGATACGCAGTATTTT

V gene: TRBV11-2
J gene: TRBJ2-5
D gene: NA
clone size: NA
CDR3 protein: CASSLIGETQYF
CDR3 DNA: TGTGCCAGCAGCCTCATCGGAGAGACCCAGTACTTC

V gene: TRBV6-6
J gene: TRBJ1-1
D gene: NA
clone size: NA
CDR3 protein: CASSPGHTEAFF
CDR3 DNA: TGTGCCAGCAGTCCCGGTCACACTGAAGCTTTCTTT